These 16 T cell receptor beta chains were sequenced from one sample in a study of beta chain features in type 1 diabetes. General study results and limits: When Type 1 diabetes patients were examined, their TCRB CDR3s proved moderately but significantly shorter in all four CD4+ subsets.

Their antigens remain unidentified. The authors reverse transcribed all of the isolated RNA, so sequencing captured expressed TCRB transcripts. TCRdb keeps only in-frame clones here, not all; method: immunoSEQ multiplex PCR. This table has some 660,000 clones, about 14% appearing once. The sequenced sample was naive CD4+ T cells from blood. All receptors come from a young man with type 1 diabetes.

In this sample, this clone turned up a few times. The J gene is TRBJ2-1, the V gene TRBV18, with TRBD1 as a possible D gene (7 bases). The CDR3 consists of 15 residues. V lost 2 bases to trimming and J lost 6 bases, with 14 bases between them. Germline V lookup: CDR1 KGHSH, CDR2 LQKENI. The CDR3 region is CASSPMQGEVNEQFF. As DNA, the CDR3 is TGTGCCAGCTCACCAATGCAGGGGGAGGTCAATGAGCAGTTCTTC.

The rearrangement joins TRBV6-5 to TRBJ2-7; possible D gene TRBD1, 6 bases. The V end was cut by 2 bases, the J end by 1 base, with 12 bases between. CDR1 and CDR2 from the germline V gene are MNHEY and SVGAGI. CDR3 length: 15 amino acids. This CDR3 is CASSYATGTSYEQYF. CDR3 nucleotides: TGTGCCAGCAGTTACGCGACCGGGACATCCTACGAGCAGTACTTC.

This clone was recorded a few times. The chain joins TRBV6-5 to TRBJ2-3, with a weak D call TRBD1 (5 bases). The germline V gene has CDR1 MNHEY and CDR2 SVGAGI. The CDR3 contains 15 residues. V shed 2 bases and J shed 3 bases, with 12 bases lying between them. The CDR3: CASSYGAPITDTQYF. In nucleotides, the CDR3 is TGTGCCAGCAGTTACGGGGCTCCTATTACAGATACGCAGTATTTT.

The chain couples TRBV4-2 to TRBJ2-1; 8 bases are shared with TRBD2. CDR3 size: 16 residues. The ends lost 0 bases at V and 4 bases at J; junction bases unmatched: 5. Germline V gene data show CDR1 as LGHNA and CDR2 as YNFKEQ. The CDR3 reads CASSQDLLAEYNEQFF. Written as DNA, the CDR3 is TGTGCCAGCAGCCAAGACTTACTAGCGGAATACAATGAGCAGTTCTTC.

V usage is TRBV29-1 and J usage is TRBJ1-2; 7 bases agree with TRBD1. The J segment lost 9 bases and the V segment lost 3 bases, leaving 7 bases of the junction unmatched. Germline V CDR1 and CDR2: SQVTM, ANQGSEA. There are 12 residues in the CDR3. The DNA for the CDR3 is TGCAGCGTTGACAAAGGGGGCGTCCGCTACACCTTC. Its protein product is CSVDKGGVRYTF.

This clone was seen more than once but under ten times. The sample carries other DNA sequences with the same CDR3. The rearrangement joins TRBV6-5 to TRBJ2-7, with a tentative D call TRBD2 (6 bases). Trimming took 0 bases from V and 1 from J, leaving 7 bases between them. The CDR3 sequence is 14 residues long. Germline CDR1 reads MNHEY; CDR2 reads SVGAGI. The chain's CDR3 is CASSYSGGSYEQYF. The CDR3 DNA follows: TGTGCCAGCAGTTACTCCGGGGGTTCCTACGAGCAGTACTTC.

This clone occurred a few times. The chain recombines TRBV4-1 with TRBJ1-1; possibly TRBD1 for D (5 bases). The V end lost 4 bases, the J end lost 4 bases, and 19 bases lay between the germline ends. Germline values: CDR1 MGHRA, CDR2 YSYEKL. This CDR3 region has 16 residues. CDR3 residues: CASSLPLGGIGTEAFF. CDR3 in DNA: TGCGCCAGCAGCCTGCCCTTGGGGGGGATAGGCACTGAAGCTTTCTTT.

The rearrangement uses TRBV19 and TRBJ1-2, with D perhaps matching TRBD1 (5 bases). The CDR3 extends over 13 amino acids. Germline CDR1 is LNHDA and CDR2 is SQIVND (reference sequence). With 5 bases removed from V and 8 bases from J, the gap between germline ends came to 15 bases. The CDR3 region is CASSGAGNGGYTF. DNA for the CDR3: TGTGCCAGTAGTGGGGCAGGGAACGGCGGCTACACCTTC.

This chain links TRBV7-2 with TRBJ2-5, with D maybe TRBD2 (5 bases). V was pared by 0 bases and J by 2 bases, with 13 bases between. CDR1 and CDR2 from the germline V gene are SGHTA and FQGNSA. The CDR3 is 16 residues long. As DNA, the CDR3 is TGTGCCAGCAGCTTAGCGTTGAAGGGAGCACAAGAGACCCAGTACTTC. Its protein is CASSLALKGAQETQYF.

This rearrangement joins TRBV12-5 to TRBJ2-1; no definite D call. The CDR3 is 11 residues long. The germline V and J ends were trimmed by 2 bases and 11 bases, with 7 bases remaining between them. Per the germline V gene, CDR1 is LGHNT and CDR2 is FRNRAP. The DNA of the CDR3 is TGTGCTAGTGGTTTGCAGCGAAAGCAGTTCTTC. The encoded protein is CASGLQRKQFF.

V usage is TRBV30 and J usage is TRBJ2-7, with 8 bases identical to TRBD1. The CDR3 loop spans 15 amino acids. The V gene end was trimmed by 1 base and the J gene end by 6 bases; junction bases not matched to a gene: 11. Per the germline V gene, CDR1 is GTSNPN and CDR2 is SVGIG (reference sequence). CDR3 protein: CAWSALDRDPREQYF. In nucleotides, the CDR3 is TGTGCCTGGAGTGCACTGGACAGGGACCCTCGCGAGCAGTACTTC.

This clone was found a few times. The DNA of the CDR3 is TGTGCCAGCAGCCGGCTGAGTGGTCTAACCGGGGAGCTGTTTTTT. It is translated as CASSRLSGLTGELFF. The J gene is TRBJ2-2, the V gene TRBV7-9, with no clear D. This CDR3 contains 15 residues. Germline assignment: CDR1 SEHNR and CDR2 FQNEAQ (reference sequence). V lost 5 bases and J lost 5, with 15 bases in between.

This chain connects TRBV4-2 to TRBJ2-5; 8 bases are shared with TRBD1. Germline loops: CDR1 LGHNA, CDR2 YNFKEQ. CDR3 length: 14 residues. Trimming removed 2 bases from V and 5 bases from J; junction bases left unmatched: 4. CDR3 residues: CASSQRQGRETQYF. DNA of the CDR3: TGTGCCAGCAGCCAAAGACAGGGGAGGGAGACCCAGTACTTC.

V and J are TRBV6-4 and TRBJ1-5, with 7 bases identical to TRBD1. The CDR3 extends over 16 amino acids. Germline values: CDR1 MRHNA, CDR2 SNTAGT. The J segment lost 4 bases and the V segment lost 0 bases, leaving 6 bases of the junction unmatched. The CDR3, as DNA: TGTGCCAGCAGTGACTCAAGGACAGGAGCTAATCAGCCCCAGCATTTT. Its protein is CASSDSRTGANQPQHF.

The DNA of the CDR3 is TGTGCCTGGAGTGTACGAACGGGACGGGGATCCGGTGGGCCCCAGCATTTT. This sequence encodes CAWSVRTGRGSGGPQHF. The chain uses TRBV30 and TRBJ1-5; a possible D gene is TRBD1 (5 bases). CDR1 GTSNPN and CDR2 SVGIG come from the germline V gene (reference sequence). CDR3 size: 17 residues. V lost 0 bases and J lost 9, with 24 bases in between.

This clone was recorded a few times. V gene TRBV30 combines with J gene TRBJ1-2; D is possibly TRBD1 (5 bases). Trimming pared 5 bases from V and 3 bases from J, leaving 10 bases between. The germline V gene has CDR1 GTSNPN and CDR2 SVGIG (reference sequence). CDR3 length equals 12 residues. Written as DNA, the CDR3 is TGTGCCTGGTCAGGGTACCACTATGGCTACACCTTC. Its protein product is CAWSGYHYGYTF.